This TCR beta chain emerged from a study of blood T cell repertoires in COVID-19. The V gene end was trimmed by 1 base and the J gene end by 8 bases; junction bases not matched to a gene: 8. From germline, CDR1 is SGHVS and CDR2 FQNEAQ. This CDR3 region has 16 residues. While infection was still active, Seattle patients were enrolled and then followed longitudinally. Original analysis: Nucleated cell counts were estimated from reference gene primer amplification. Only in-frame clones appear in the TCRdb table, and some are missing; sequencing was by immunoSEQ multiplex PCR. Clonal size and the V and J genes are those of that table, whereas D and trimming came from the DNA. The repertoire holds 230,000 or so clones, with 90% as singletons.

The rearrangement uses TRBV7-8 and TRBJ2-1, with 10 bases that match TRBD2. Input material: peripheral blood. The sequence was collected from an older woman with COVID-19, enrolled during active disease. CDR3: CASSLELLAGLDEQFF. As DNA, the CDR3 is TGTGCCAGCAGCTTAGAGCTACTAGCGGGGTTAGATGAGCAGTTCTTC. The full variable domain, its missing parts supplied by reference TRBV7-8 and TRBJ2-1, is GAGVSQSPRYKVAKRGQDVALRCDPISGHVSLFWYQQALGQGPEFLTYFQNEAQLDKSGLPSDRFFAERPEGSVSTLKIQRTQQEDSAVYLCASSLELLAGLDEQFFGPGTRLTVL.